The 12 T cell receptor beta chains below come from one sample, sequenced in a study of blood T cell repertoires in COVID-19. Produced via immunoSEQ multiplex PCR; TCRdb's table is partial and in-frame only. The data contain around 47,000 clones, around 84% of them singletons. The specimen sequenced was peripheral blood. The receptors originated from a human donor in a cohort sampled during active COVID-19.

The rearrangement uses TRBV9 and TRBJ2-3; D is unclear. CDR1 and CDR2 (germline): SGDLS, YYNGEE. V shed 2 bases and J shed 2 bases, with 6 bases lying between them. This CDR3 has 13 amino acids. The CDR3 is CASSVKFTDTQYF. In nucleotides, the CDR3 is TGTGCCAGCAGCGTCAAATTCACAGATACGCAGTATTTT.

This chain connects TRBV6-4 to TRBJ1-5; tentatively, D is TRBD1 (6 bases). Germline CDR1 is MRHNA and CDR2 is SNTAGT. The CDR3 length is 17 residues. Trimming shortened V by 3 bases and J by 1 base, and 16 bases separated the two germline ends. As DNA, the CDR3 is TGTGCCAGCAGTGATCGGACAGATGCAAAAAGCAATCAGCCCCAGCATTTT. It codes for CASSDRTDAKSNQPQHF.

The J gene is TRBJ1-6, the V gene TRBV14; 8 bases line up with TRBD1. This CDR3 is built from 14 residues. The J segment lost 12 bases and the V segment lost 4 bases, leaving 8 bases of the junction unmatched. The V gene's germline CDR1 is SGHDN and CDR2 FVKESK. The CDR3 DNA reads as TGTGCCAGCAGCCTGACAGGGGTTTACCTACCCCTCCACTTT. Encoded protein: CASSLTGVYLPLHF.

CDR3 protein: CASRLNPYRVFYGYTF. CDR3 bases: TGTGCAAGTCGCTTAAATCCGTACAGGGTGTTCTATGGCTACACCTTC. The chain combines TRBV12-2 with TRBJ1-2; TRBD1, the table's D call, was not compared with the DNA. TRBV12-2 is recorded as a pseudogene. The CDR3 has 16 residues.

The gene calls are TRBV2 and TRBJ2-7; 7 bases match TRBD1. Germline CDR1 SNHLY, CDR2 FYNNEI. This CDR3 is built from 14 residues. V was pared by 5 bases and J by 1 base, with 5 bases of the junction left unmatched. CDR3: CASSHGTVSYEQYF. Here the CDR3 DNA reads TGTGCCAGCAGTCACGGGACAGTGTCCTACGAGCAGTACTTC.

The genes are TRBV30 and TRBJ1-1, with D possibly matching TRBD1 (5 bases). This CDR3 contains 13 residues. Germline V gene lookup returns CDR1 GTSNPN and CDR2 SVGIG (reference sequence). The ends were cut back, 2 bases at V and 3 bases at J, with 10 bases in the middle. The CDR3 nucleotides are TGTGCCTGGAGTACCACAGGAGACACTGAAGCTTTCTTT. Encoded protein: CAWSTTGDTEAFF. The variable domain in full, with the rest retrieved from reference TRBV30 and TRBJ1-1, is SQTIHQWPATLVQPVGSPLSLECTVEGTSNPNLYWYRQAAGRGLQLLFYSVGIGQISSEVPQNLSASRPQDRQFILSSKKLLLSDSGFYLCAWSTTGDTEAFFGQGTRLTVV.

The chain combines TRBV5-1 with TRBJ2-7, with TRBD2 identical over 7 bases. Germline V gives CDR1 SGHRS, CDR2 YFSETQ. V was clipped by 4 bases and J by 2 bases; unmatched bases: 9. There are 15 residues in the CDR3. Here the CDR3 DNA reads TGCGCCAGCAGCCCGGGAGGCAGGTCAACCTACGAGCAGTACTTC. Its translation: CASSPGGRSTYEQYF.

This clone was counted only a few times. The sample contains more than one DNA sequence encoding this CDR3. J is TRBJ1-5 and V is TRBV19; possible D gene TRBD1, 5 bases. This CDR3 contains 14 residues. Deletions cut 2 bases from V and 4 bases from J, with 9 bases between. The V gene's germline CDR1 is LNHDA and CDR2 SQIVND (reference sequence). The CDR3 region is CASSITGANQPQHF. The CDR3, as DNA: TGTGCCAGTAGTATAACAGGAGCGAATCAGCCCCAGCATTTT. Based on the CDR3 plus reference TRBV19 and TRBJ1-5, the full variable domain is DGGITQSPKYLFRKEGQNVTLSCEQNLNHDAMYWYRQDPGQGLRLIYYSQIVNDFQKGDIAEGYSVSREKKESFPLTVTSAQKNPTAFYLCASSITGANQPQHFGDGTRLSIL.

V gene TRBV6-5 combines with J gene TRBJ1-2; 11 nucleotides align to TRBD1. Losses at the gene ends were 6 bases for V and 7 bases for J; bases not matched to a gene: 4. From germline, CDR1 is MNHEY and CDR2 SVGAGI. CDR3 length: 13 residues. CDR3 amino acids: CASSRTGGLGYTF. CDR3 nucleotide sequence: TGTGCCAGCAGCAGGACAGGGGGCCTTGGCTACACCTTC.

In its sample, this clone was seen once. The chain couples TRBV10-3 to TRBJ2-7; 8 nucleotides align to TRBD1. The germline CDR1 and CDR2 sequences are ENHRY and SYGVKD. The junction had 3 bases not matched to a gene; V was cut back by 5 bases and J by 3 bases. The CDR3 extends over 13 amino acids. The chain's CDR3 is CAISPTGGYEQYV. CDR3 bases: TGTGCCATCAGTCCTACAGGGGGCTACGAGCAGTACGTC.

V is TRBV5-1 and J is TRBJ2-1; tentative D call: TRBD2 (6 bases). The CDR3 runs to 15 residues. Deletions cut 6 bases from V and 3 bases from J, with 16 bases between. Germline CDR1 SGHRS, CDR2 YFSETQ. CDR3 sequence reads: CASTIGGTYYNEQFF. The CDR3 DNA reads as TGCGCCAGCACTATTGGCGGGACTTACTACAATGAGCAGTTCTTC.

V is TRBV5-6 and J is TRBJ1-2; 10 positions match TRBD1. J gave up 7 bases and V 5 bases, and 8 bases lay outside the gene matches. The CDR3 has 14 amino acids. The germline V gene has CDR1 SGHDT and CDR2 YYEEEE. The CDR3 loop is CASSPGTGVGGYTF. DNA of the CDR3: TGTGCCAGCAGTCCCGGGACAGGGGTCGGTGGCTACACCTTC.